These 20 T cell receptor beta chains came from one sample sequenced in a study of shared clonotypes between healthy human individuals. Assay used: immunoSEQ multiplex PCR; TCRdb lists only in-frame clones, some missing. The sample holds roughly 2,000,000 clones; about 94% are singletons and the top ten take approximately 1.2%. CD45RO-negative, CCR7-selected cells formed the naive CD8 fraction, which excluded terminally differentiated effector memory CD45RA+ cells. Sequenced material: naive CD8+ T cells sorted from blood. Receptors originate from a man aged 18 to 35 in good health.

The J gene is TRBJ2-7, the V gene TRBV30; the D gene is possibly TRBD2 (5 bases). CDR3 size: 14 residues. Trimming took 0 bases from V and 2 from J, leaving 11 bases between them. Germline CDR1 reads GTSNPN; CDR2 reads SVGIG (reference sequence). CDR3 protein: CAWSVDGETYEQYF. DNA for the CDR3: TGTGCCTGGAGTGTAGACGGGGAAACCTACGAGCAGTACTTC. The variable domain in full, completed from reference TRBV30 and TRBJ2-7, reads SQTIHQWPATLVQPVGSPLSLECTVEGTSNPNLYWYRQAAGRGLQLLFYSVGIGQISSEVPQNLSASRPQDRQFILSSKKLLLSDSGFYLCAWSVDGETYEQYFGPGTRLTVT.

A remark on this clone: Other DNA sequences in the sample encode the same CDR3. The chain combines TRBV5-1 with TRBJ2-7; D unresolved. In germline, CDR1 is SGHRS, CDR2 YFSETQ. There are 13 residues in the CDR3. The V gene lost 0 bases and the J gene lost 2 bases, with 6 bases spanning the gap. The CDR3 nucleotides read TGCGCCAGCAGCTTGGATAGCCCCTACGAGCAGTACTTC. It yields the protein CASSLDSPYEQYF.

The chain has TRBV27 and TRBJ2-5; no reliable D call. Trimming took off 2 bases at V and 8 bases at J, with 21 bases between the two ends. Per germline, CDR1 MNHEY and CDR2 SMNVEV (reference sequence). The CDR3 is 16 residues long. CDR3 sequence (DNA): TGTGCCAGCAGTTTAAACCCCACGGCTTTCCCCCTAACCCAGTACTTC. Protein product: CASSLNPTAFPLTQYF.

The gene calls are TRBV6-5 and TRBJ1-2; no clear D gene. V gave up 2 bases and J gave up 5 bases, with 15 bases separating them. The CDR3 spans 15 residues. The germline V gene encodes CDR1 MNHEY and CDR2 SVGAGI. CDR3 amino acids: CASSYAADVRYGYTF. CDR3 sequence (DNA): TGTGCCAGCAGTTACGCGGCAGATGTTCGGTATGGCTACACCTTC.

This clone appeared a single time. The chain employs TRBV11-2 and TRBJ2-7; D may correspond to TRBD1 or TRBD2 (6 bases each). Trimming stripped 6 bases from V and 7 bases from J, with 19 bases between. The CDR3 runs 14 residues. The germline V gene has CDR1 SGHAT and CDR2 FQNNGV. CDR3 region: CASRGGFGVVEQYF. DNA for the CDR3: TGTGCCAGCAGAGGGGGGTTTGGGGTAGTGGAGCAGTACTTC. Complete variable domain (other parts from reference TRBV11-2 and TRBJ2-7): EAGVAQSPRYKIIEKRQSVAFWCNPISGHATLYWYQQILGQGPKLLIQFQNNGVVDDSQLPKDRFSAERLKGVDSTLKIQPAKLEDSAVYLCASRGGFGVVEQYFGPGTRLTVT.

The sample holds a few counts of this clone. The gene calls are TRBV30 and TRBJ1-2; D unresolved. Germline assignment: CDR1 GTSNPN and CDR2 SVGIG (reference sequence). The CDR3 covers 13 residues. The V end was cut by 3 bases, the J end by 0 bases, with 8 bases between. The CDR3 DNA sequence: TGTGCCTGGAGCCTCGGACCTAACTATGGCTACACCTTC. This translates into CAWSLGPNYGYTF.

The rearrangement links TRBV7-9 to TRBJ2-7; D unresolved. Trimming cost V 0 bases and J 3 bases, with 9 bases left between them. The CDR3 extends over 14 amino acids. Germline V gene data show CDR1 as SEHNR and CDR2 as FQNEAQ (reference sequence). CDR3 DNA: TGTGCCAGCAGCTTAGCGCTACAGAACTACGAGCAGTACTTC. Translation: CASSLALQNYEQYF.

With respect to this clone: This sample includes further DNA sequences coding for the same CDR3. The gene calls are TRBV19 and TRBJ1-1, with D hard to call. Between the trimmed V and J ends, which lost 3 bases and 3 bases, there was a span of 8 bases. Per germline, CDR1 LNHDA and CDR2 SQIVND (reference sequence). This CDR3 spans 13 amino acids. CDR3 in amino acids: CASSILGYTEAFF. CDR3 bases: TGTGCCAGTAGTATCTTGGGCTACACTGAAGCTTTCTTT.

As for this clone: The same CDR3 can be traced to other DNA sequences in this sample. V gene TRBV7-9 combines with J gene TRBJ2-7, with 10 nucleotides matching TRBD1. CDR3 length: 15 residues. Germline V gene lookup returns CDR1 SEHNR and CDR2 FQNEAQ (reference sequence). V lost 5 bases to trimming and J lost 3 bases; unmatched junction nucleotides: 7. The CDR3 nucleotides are TGTGCCAGCAGCCTCGGACAGGGGGTCTTCTACGAGCAGTACTTC. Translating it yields CASSLGQGVFYEQYF.

The CDR3 sequence is CASSQPSGGPTGSSYEQYF. CDR3 nucleotides: TGTGCCAGCAGCCAGCCTTCGGGGGGCCCAACCGGGAGCTCCTACGAGCAGTACTTC. The V gene is TRBV13, the J gene TRBJ2-7; D possibly corresponds to TRBD2 (7 bases). This CDR3 region has 19 residues. Germline CDR1 PRHDT, CDR2 FYEKMQ (reference sequence). V was trimmed by 5 bases and J by 0 bases, leaving 26 bases between them.

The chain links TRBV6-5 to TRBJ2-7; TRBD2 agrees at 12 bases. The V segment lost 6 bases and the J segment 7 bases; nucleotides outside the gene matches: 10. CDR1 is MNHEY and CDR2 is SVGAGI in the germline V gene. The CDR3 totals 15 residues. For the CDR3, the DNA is TGTGCCAGCAGCCCAACCCCACTAGCGGGGGGTGAGCAGTACTTC. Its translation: CASSPTPLAGGEQYF.

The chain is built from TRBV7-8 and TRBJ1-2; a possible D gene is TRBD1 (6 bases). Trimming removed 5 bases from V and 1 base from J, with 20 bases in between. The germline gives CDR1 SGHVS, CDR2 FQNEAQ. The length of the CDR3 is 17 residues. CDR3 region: CASSPQEDRRLNYGYTF. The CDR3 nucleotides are TGTGCCAGCAGCCCCCAAGAGGACAGAAGACTTAACTATGGCTACACCTTC. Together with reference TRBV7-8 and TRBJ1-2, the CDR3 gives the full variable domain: GAGVSQSPRYKVAKRGQDVALRCDPISGHVSLFWYQQALGQGPEFLTYFQNEAQLDKSGLPSDRFFAERPEGSVSTLKIQRTQQEDSAVYLCASSPQEDRRLNYGYTFGSGTRLTVV.

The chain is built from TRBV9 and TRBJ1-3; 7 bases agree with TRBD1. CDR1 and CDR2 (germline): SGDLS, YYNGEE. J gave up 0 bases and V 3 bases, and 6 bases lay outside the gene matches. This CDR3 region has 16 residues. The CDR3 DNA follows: TGTGCCAGCAGCGCTGGACAGGCTGACTCTGGAAACACCATATATTTT. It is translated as CASSAGQADSGNTIYF.

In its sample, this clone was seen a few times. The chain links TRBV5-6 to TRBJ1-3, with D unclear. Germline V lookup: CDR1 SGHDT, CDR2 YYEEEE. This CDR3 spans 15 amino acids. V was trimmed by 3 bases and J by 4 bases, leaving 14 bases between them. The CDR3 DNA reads TGTGCCAGCAGCTCCTCGGAGTCATGGGGAAACACCATATATTTT. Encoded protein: CASSSSESWGNTIYF.

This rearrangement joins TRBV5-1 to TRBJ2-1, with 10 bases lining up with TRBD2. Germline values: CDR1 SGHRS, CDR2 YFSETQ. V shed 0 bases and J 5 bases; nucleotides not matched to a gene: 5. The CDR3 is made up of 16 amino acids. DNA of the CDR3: TGCGCCAGCAGCTTGGTTGCTAGCGGGAGCCACAATGAGCAGTTCTTC. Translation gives CASSLVASGSHNEQFF.

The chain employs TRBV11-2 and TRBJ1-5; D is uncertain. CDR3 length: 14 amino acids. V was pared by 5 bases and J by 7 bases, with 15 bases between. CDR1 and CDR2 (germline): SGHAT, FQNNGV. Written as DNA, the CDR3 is TGTGCCAGCAGCCCAGGATCCGTTGGCCAGCCCCAGCATTTT. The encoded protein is CASSPGSVGQPQHF.

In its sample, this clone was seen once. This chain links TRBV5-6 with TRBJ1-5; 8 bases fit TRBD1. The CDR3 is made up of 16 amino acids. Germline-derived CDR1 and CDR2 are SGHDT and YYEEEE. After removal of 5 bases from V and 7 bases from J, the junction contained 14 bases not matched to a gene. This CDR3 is CASRINRDRQGQPQHF. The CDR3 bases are TGTGCCAGCAGGATTAACCGGGACAGGCAGGGCCAGCCCCAGCATTTT.

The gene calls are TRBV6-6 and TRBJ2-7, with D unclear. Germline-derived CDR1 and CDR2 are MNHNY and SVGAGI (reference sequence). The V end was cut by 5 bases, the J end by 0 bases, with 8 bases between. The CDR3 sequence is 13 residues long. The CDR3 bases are TGTGCCAGCAGTCCGACAAACTCCTACGAGCAGTACTTC. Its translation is CASSPTNSYEQYF.

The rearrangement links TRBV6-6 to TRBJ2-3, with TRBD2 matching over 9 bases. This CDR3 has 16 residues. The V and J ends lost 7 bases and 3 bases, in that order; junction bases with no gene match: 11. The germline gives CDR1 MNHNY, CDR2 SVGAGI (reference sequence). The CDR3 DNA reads TGTGCCAGCACCCAAAATAGCGGGAGATTTACAGATACGCAGTATTTT. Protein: CASTQNSGRFTDTQYF.

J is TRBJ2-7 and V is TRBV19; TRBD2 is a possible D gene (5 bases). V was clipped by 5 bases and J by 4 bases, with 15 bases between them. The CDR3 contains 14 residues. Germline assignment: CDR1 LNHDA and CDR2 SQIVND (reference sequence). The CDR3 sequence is CASSPGGSAYEQYF. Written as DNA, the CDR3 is TGTGCCAGTAGTCCCGGCGGTAGCGCGTACGAGCAGTACTTC.